These T cell receptor beta chains were read from a single sample in a study of cytomegalovirus exposure and HLA in healthy donors. Measured with immunoSEQ multiplex PCR; TCRdb has only the in-frame clones, and not every one. Of over 150,000 clones listed, 82% were seen once; the top ten hold roughly 0.098%. The sequenced material came from PBMCs. The receptors here all came from a boy younger than 10 in good health and CMV-seronegative. Each CDR3 is given with its conserved first and last residue. A D gene is named only where the DNA matches it firmly. The size field is filled for only some rows; it gives once, few, many or a size class.

-	TRBJ2-3	TRBD2	13	TRBV4-3	CASSQSTSGPVYF	TGCGCCAGCAGCCAGTCGACTAGCGGCCCCGTGTATTTT
-	TRBJ1-6	-	15	TRBV6-1	CASRAQGRVISPLHF	TGTGCCAGCCGAGCTCAAGGCAGGGTGATTTCACCCCTCCACTTT
-	TRBJ1-2	-	13	TRBV19	CASSIDLYYGYTF	TGTGCCAGTAGTATAGATCTCTATTATGGCTACACCTTC
-	TRBJ2-7	TRBD2	14	TRBV5-6	CASSWGGDHYEQYF	TGTGCCAGCAGCTGGGGGGGAGACCACTACGAGCAGTACTTC
-	TRBJ2-7	-	13	TRBV11-2	CASSKARTDEQYF	TGTGCCAGCAGCAAAGCGAGGACAGACGAGCAGTACTTC
-	TRBJ2-2	-	14	TRBV5-6	CASSLDVSGGELFF	TGTGCCAGCAGCTTGGATGTATCCGGCGGGGAGCTGTTTTTT
once	TRBJ2-1	-	11	TRBV20-1	CSATEYREQFF	TGCAGTGCCACTGAATATCGCGAGCAGTTCTTC
-	TRBJ2-3	TRBD2	14	TRBV2	CASRAGLAIDTQYF	TGTGCCAGCAGAGCAGGACTAGCAATAGATACGCAGTATTTT
few	TRBJ2-7	-	13	TRBV27	CASGGGGSYEQYF	TGTGCCAGCGGGGGAGGGGGGTCCTACGAGCAGTACTTC
-	TRBJ2-7	-	17	TRBV5-1	CASSLGVRGRPSYEQYF	TGCGCCAGCAGCTTGGGGGTTAGAGGGCGGCCCTCCTACGAGCAGTACTTC
few	TRBJ2-2	TRBD2	17	TRBV7-9	CASSASGGSLNTGELFF	TGTGCCAGCAGCGCTAGCGGGGGCAGCTTGAACACCGGGGAGCTGTTTTTT
-	TRBJ1-2	-	14	TRBV5-5	CASSKTETNYGYTF	TGTGCCAGCAGCAAGACAGAGACCAACTATGGCTACACCTTC
-	TRBJ2-5	-	15	TRBV9	CASSLRGEGEETQYF	TGTGCCAGCAGCCTCCGGGGGGAGGGGGAAGAGACCCAGTACTTC
-	TRBJ1-2	-	14	TRBV7-2	CASSLSGVDGGYTF	TGTGCCAGCAGCTTAAGCGGGGTAGATGGTGGCTACACCTTC
-	TRBJ1-6	-	15	TRBV7-9	CASRRTGSYNSPLHF	TGTGCCAGCAGGCGTACGGGCTCCTATAATTCACCCCTCCACTTT
few	TRBJ1-2	-	11	TRBV5-8	CASSLSAGYTF	TGTGCCAGCAGCCTAAGCGCTGGCTACACCTTC
-	TRBJ2-1	-	16	TRBV19	CATQNRVQVSYNEQFF	TGTGCCACCCAAAACAGGGTTCAGGTTTCCTACAATGAGCAGTTCTTC
-	TRBJ2-1	TRBD2	13	TRBV5-1	CASSGGGVLEQFF	TGCGCCAGCAGCGGGGGGGGAGTCCTCGAGCAGTTCTTC
-	TRBJ1-2	TRBD1	13	TRBV7-2	CASSLSGQGGYTF	TGTGCCAGCAGCTTATCCGGACAGGGGGGCTACACCTTC
-	TRBJ2-7	TRBD1	15	TRBV5-1	CASSLGTGGSYEQYF	TGCGCCAGCAGCTTGGGGACAGGGGGCTCCTACGAGCAGTACTTC
-	TRBJ2-3	-	15	TRBV6-5	CASSYGEGVTDTQYF	TGTGCCAGCAGTTACGGAGAGGGTGTCACAGATACGCAGTATTTT
-	TRBJ2-3	-	15	TRBV11-1	CASSLSGSSTDTQYF	TGTGCCAGCAGCCTTAGCGGATCGAGCACAGATACGCAGTATTTT
few	TRBJ1-2	-	14	TRBV19	CASSMVRANYGYTF	TGTGCCAGTAGTATGGTACGGGCTAACTATGGCTACACCTTC
-	TRBJ2-3	-	14	TRBV6-6	CASSYLGSTDTQYF	TGTGCCAGCAGTTACCTAGGAAGCACAGATACGCAGTATTTT
few	TRBJ2-3	-	12	TRBV9	CASSALSDTQYF	TGTGCCAGCAGCGCCCTTTCCGATACGCAGTATTTT
few	TRBJ2-3	TRBD2	14	TRBV7-3	CASSTSGGNLRQYF	TGTGCCAGCAGTACTAGCGGGGGAAACCTTAGGCAGTATTTT
-	TRBJ1-3	-	14	TRBV9	CASSPRGGKNTIYF	TGTGCCAGCAGCCCCCGGGGAGGGAAAAACACCATATATTTT
-	TRBJ1-3	-	13	TRBV7-2	CASSRDSGNTIYF	TGTGCCAGCAGCCGGGACTCTGGAAACACCATATATTTT
-	TRBJ1-1	-	13	TRBV6-1	CASSVQGLTEAFF	TGTGCCAGCAGTGTTCAGGGCCTCACTGAAGCTTTCTTT
-	TRBJ2-5	TRBD1	14	TRBV6-5	CASSASGGQETQYF	TGTGCCAGCAGTGCTTCAGGGGGCCAAGAGACCCAGTACTTC
few	TRBJ2-7	TRBD2	14	TRBV11-2	CASSLTSGGYEQYF	TGTGCCAGCAGCTTGACTAGCGGGGGGTACGAGCAGTACTTC
-	TRBJ2-7	-	13	TRBV5-1	CASSRDPGGEQYF	TGCGCCAGCAGCCGGGACCCCGGGGGCGAGCAGTACTTC
-	TRBJ1-4	TRBD1	17	TRBV19	CASSIVADRRGYEKLFF	TGTGCCAGTAGTATAGTAGCGGACAGGAGGGGTTATGAAAAACTGTTTTTT
-	TRBJ1-5	-	11	TRBV20-1	CSAREAAAQHF	TGCAGTGCTAGAGAGGCGGCGGCTCAGCATTTT
few	TRBJ2-1	-	13	TRBV18	CASLGAASNEQFF	TGTGCCAGCCTCGGAGCGGCAAGCAATGAGCAGTTCTTC
-	TRBJ2-3	-	15	TRBV7-2	CASSFKGPTTDTQYF	TGTGCCAGCAGCTTTAAGGGGCCCACCACAGATACGCAGTATTTT
-	TRBJ1-6	TRBD1	15	TRBV18	CASSPTGQVHSPLHF	TGTGCCAGCTCACCGACGGGACAGGTACATTCACCCCTCCACTTT
-	TRBJ1-2	-	15	TRBV13	CASSLGDGRLYGYTF	TGTGCCAGCAGCTTAGGGGACGGGAGACTCTATGGCTACACCTTC
-	TRBJ2-5	TRBD2	19	TRBV7-9	CSSSLTARGGGAERETQYF	TGTTCCAGCAGCTTAACGGCCCGGGGCGGGGGGGCCGAGAGAGAGACCCAGTACTTC
-	TRBJ2-2	TRBD1	15	TRBV5-4	CAISNRGTNTGELFF	TGTGCCATCTCTAACAGGGGTACAAACACCGGGGAGCTGTTTTTT
-	TRBJ2-3	TRBD2	15	TRBV6-1	CASTASGGLTDTQYF	TGTGCCAGCACGGCGAGCGGGGGCCTCACAGATACGCAGTATTTT
-	TRBJ1-2	-	14	TRBV10-3	CAISDVGQNYGYTF	TGTGCCATCAGTGACGTTGGCCAGAACTATGGCTACACCTTC
-	TRBJ1-1	TRBD1	14	TRBV5-1	CASSKGQGGTEAFF	TGCGCCAGCAGCAAGGGACAGGGCGGCACTGAAGCTTTCTTT
-	TRBJ1-6	TRBD1	16	TRBV7-8	CASKHGGDRGGSPLHF	TGTGCCAGTAAACACGGTGGGGACAGGGGTGGTTCACCCCTCCACTTT
-	TRBJ2-5	-	15	TRBV7-9	CSSRHGGGLQETQYF	TGTTCCAGCAGGCATGGGGGGGGCCTCCAAGAGACCCAGTACTTC
few	TRBJ1-2	-	14	TRBV4-1	CASSQVPGSGGYTF	TGCGCCAGCAGCCAGGTCCCGGGCTCGGGGGGCTACACCTTC
-	TRBJ2-2	-	15	TRBV7-2	CASSLGYGDTGELFF	TGTGCCAGCAGCTTAGGATACGGGGATACCGGGGAGCTGTTTTTT
-	TRBJ2-7	-	12	TRBV7-9	CASSEQGYEQYF	TGTGCCAGCAGTGAGCAGGGTTACGAGCAGTACTTC
-	TRBJ2-2	TRBD1	14	TRBV2	CASSVDRGSGELFF	TGTGCCAGCAGTGTGGACAGGGGAAGCGGGGAGCTGTTTTTT
-	TRBJ2-3	TRBD1	13	TRBV29-1	CSVETGLTDTQYF	TGCAGCGTCGAGACAGGGCTCACAGATACGCAGTATTTT
once	TRBJ1-1	TRBD1	19	TRBV7-9	CASSTTYSGTGDGNTEAFF	TGTGCCAGCAGCACTACCTACTCCGGGACAGGGGATGGGAACACTGAAGCTTTCTTT